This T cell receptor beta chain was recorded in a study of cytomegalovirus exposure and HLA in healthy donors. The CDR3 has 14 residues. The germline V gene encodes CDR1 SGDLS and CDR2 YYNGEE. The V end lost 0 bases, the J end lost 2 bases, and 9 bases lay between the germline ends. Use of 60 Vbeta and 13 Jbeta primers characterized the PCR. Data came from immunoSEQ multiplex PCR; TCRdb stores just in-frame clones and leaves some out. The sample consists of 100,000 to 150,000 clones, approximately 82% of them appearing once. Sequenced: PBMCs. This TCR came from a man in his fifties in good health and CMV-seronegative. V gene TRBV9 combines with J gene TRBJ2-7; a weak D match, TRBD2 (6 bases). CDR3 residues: CASSVDPGAYEQYF. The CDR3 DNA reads TGTGCCAGCAGCGTAGATCCGGGGGCCTACGAGCAGTACTTC.